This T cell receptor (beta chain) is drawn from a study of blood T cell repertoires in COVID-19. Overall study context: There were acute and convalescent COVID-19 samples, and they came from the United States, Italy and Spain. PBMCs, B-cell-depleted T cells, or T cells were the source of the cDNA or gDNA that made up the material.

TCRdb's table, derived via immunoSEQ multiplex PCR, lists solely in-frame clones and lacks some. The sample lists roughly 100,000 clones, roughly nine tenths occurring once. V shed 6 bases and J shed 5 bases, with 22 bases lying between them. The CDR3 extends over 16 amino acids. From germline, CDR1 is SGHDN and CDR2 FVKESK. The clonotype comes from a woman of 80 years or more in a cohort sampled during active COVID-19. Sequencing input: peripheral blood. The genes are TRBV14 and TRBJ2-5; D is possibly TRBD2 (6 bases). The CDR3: CASSGGSGPRSETQYF. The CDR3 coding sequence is TGTGCCAGCAGTGGCGGCAGCGGGCCTCGATCGGAGACCCAGTACTTC.